One sample yielded the 14 T cell receptor beta chains listed below, sequenced in a study of memory CD4+ T cells and cytomegalovirus serostatus. The data were produced by immunoSEQ multiplex PCR, yet TCRdb's version contains in-frame clones alone and is incomplete. The data show about 27,000 clones, about 78% seen once. Single viable CD3+CD4+CD8-CD45RO+ cells were sorted as the memory CD4+ T cells. The sequenced sample was memory CD4+ T cells from blood. These receptors originate from an adult in good health and CMV-seronegative.

The rearrangement joins TRBV10-3 to TRBJ1-4, with TRBD1 identical over 8 bases. CDR1 is ENHRY and CDR2 is SYGVKD in the germline V gene. The length of the CDR3 is 15 residues. J gave up 2 bases and V 4 bases, and 3 bases lay outside the gene matches. CDR3 region: CAISVTGGTNEKLFF. CDR3 DNA sequence: TGTGCCATCAGTGTAACAGGGGGTACTAATGAAAAACTGTTTTTT.

This clone was found once. The chain links TRBV4-2 to TRBJ2-5; D may be TRBD1 (5 bases). Trimming removed 5 bases from V and 4 bases from J, with 11 bases in between. Germline values: CDR1 LGHNA, CDR2 YNFKEQ. CDR3 length equals 13 residues. Here the CDR3 reads CASSSGLRETQYF. DNA of the CDR3: TGTGCCAGCAGCTCAGGGTTAAGAGAGACCCAGTACTTC.

The genes are TRBV14 and TRBJ2-5, with a tentative D call TRBD1 (6 bases). Between the trimmed V and J ends, which lost 2 bases and 1 base, there was a span of 11 bases. The CDR3 totals 15 residues. Germline V gene sequence: CDR1 SGHDN, CDR2 FVKESK. CDR3 amino acids: CASSQNQGGQETQYF. CDR3 DNA: TGTGCCAGCAGCCAAAACCAAGGGGGCCAAGAGACCCAGTACTTC.

The genes are TRBV7-2 and TRBJ2-3; D not resolved. The CDR3 sequence is 14 residues long. Germline V lookup: CDR1 SGHTA, CDR2 FQGNSA. The germline V and J ends were trimmed by 5 bases and 1 base, with 10 bases remaining between them. This CDR3 is CASSDRRGTDTQYF. The CDR3 nucleotides are TGTGCCAGCAGCGATAGACGGGGCACAGATACGCAGTATTTT.

The chain links TRBV9 to TRBJ2-3; D call uncertain. The germline V gene has CDR1 SGDLS and CDR2 YYNGEE. V lost 0 bases to trimming and J lost 4 bases, with 15 bases between them. The CDR3 loop spans 16 amino acids. The CDR3 nucleotides read TGTGCCAGCAGCGTAGTCGGAACACAGCCATCAGATACGCAGTATTTT. This sequence encodes CASSVVGTQPSDTQYF.

The chain couples TRBV7-2 to TRBJ2-2; 8 bases are a match to TRBD1. Per germline, CDR1 SGHTA and CDR2 FQGNSA. The CDR3 spans 16 residues. Losses at the gene ends were 5 bases for V and 4 bases for J; bases not matched to a gene: 9. Here the CDR3 DNA reads TGTGCCAGCAGCGCCGGACAGGGAACGTTCACCGGGGAGCTGTTTTTT. As protein: CASSAGQGTFTGELFF.

This clone was seen a single time. The CDR3 protein is CASSIRTGEQYF. The CDR3 nucleotides are TGTGCCAGCAGTATCCGGACAGGCGAGCAGTACTTC. V usage is TRBV28 and J usage is TRBJ2-7, with TRBD1 identical over 7 bases. This CDR3 is 12 amino acids long. The V and J ends lost 5 bases and 6 bases, in that order; junction bases with no gene match: 4. The germline V gene has CDR1 MDHEN and CDR2 SYDVKM.

The chain has TRBV2 and TRBJ1-1, with a weak D call TRBD1 (5 bases). The CDR3 contains 14 residues. The germline V gene encodes CDR1 SNHLY and CDR2 FYNNEI. V was trimmed by 3 bases and J by 3 bases, leaving 11 bases between them. CDR3 in DNA: TGTGCCAGCAGTGATAAGGGAGGGGACACTGAAGCTTTCTTT. Protein sequence: CASSDKGGDTEAFF.

This rearrangement joins TRBV19 to TRBJ1-2; D is ambiguous. The germline V and J ends were trimmed by 3 bases and 0 bases, with 11 bases remaining between them. CDR1 is LNHDA, CDR2 SQIVND, per germline (reference sequence). CDR3 length: 15 residues. The CDR3 sequence is CASSMSYMANYGYTF. CDR3 bases: TGTGCCAGTAGTATGAGTTATATGGCTAACTATGGCTACACCTTC.

Only a few counts were recorded for this clone. This rearrangement joins TRBV14 to TRBJ1-3; D remains ambiguous. This CDR3 region has 14 residues. V was pared by 1 base and J by 5 bases, with 9 bases between. CDR1 is SGHDN, CDR2 FVKESK, per germline. The CDR3 nucleotides read TGTGCCAGCAGCCAAGGATTACTTAGAAACACCATATATTTT. This translates into CASSQGLLRNTIYF.

The chain has TRBV10-3 and TRBJ1-5, with D possibly TRBD1 on 5 matching bases. V shed 5 bases and J shed 3 bases, with 14 bases lying between them. Germline CDR1 and CDR2: ENHRY and SYGVKD. This CDR3 contains 15 residues. Written as DNA, the CDR3 is TGTGCCATCAGTCCTGGGGGGGGTATCAATCAGCCCCAGCATTTT. Protein product: CAISPGGGINQPQHF.

This clone was seen a handful of times. V and J are TRBV7-8 and TRBJ1-5, with D possibly TRBD1 on 5 matching bases. The CDR3 runs 16 residues. Trimming removed 3 bases at V and 5 bases at J, with 17 bases between. The V gene's germline CDR1 is SGHVS and CDR2 FQNEAQ. The CDR3 region is CASSLIGVGGDQPQHF. CDR3 nucleotide sequence: TGTGCCAGCAGCTTGATTGGAGTTGGGGGAGATCAGCCCCAGCATTTT.

There are a few counts of this clone. V usage is TRBV5-6 and J usage is TRBJ2-4, with 9 bases identical to TRBD2. After removal of 2 bases from V and 7 bases from J, the junction contained 7 bases not matched to a gene. From germline, CDR1 is SGHDT and CDR2 YYEEEE. The CDR3 loop spans 15 amino acids. The CDR3 sequence is CASSFGLAPPNIQYF. The DNA of the CDR3 is TGTGCCAGCAGCTTCGGACTAGCGCCGCCGAACATTCAGTACTTC. The full variable domain, its missing parts supplied by reference TRBV5-6 and TRBJ2-4, is DAGVTQSPTHLIKTRGQQVTLRCSPKSGHDTVSWYQQALGQGPQFIFQYYEEEERQRGNFPDRFSGHQFPNYSSELNVNALLLGDSALYLCASSFGLAPPNIQYFGAGTRLSVL.

The genes are TRBV20-1 and TRBJ1-4, with D unclear. CDR1 and CDR2 (germline): DFQATT, SNEGSKA (reference sequence). This CDR3 has 11 residues. Deletions cut 6 bases from V and 3 bases from J, with 5 bases between. This CDR3 is CSATSNEKLFF. The CDR3 region has the DNA TGCAGTGCGACCTCTAATGAAAAACTGTTTTTT.